This TCR beta chain was obtained from a study of blood T cells in healthy people across ages. This clonotype was observed a few times. Trimming cost V 4 bases and J 2 bases; bases outside gene matches: 7. The CDR3 runs 17 residues. Germline V gene lookup returns CDR1 SGHRS and CDR2 YFSETQ. Sample-barcoded 5' priming and a J-beta primer mix drove a second PCR of roughly 7 to 11 cycles. TCRdb re-derived calls from the 5' RACE reads in MiXCR, one entry per CDR3 protein. The sample records some 1 million distinct CDR3 sequences, around 43% being singletons. Specimen: blood. This TCR was recovered from a woman aged 55-69 years in good health. The chain uses TRBV5-1 and TRBJ2-3; 13 bases match TRBD2. For the CDR3, the DNA is TGCGCCAGCAGCGCTAGACTAGCGGGAGGCTACACAGATACGCAGTATTTT. The encoded protein is CASSARLAGGYTDTQYF.